The 32 T cell receptor beta chains reported below all come from one sample, sequenced in a study of CD4+ T cells in melanoma. Some clones are missing from TCRdb's copy, which holds only in-frame ones; the method was immunoSEQ multiplex PCR. This sample has 140,000 or so clones, with roughly 91% found just once. Every receptor here comes from a human donor with melanoma.

This sequence joins TRBV18 and TRBJ1-3; possibly TRBD1 for D (6 bases). Germline-derived CDR1 and CDR2 are KGHSH and LQKENI. V gave up 3 bases and J gave up 4 bases, with 13 bases separating them. CDR3 length equals 15 residues. The chain's CDR3 is CASSPSGAPGNTIYF. CDR3 coding DNA: TGTGCCAGCTCACCTTCGGGGGCGCCGGGAAACACCATATATTTT.

The V and J genes are TRBV7-6 and TRBJ2-7; D ambiguous. Germline V lookup: CDR1 SGHVS, CDR2 FNYEAQ. This CDR3 spans 13 amino acids. V was clipped by 4 bases and J by 3 bases, with 10 bases between them. The chain's CDR3 is CASSSPEYYEQYF. CDR3 bases: TGTGCCAGCAGCTCCCCTGAGTACTACGAGCAGTACTTC.

The chain recombines TRBV19 with TRBJ1-5; TRBD1 aligns across 8 bases. The CDR3 loop spans 16 amino acids. Germline V gene lookup returns CDR1 LNHDA and CDR2 SQIVND (reference sequence). The V gene end was trimmed by 7 bases and the J gene end by 2 bases; junction bases not matched to a gene: 10. CDR3 loop: CASTVGPTGGNQPQHF. The DNA of the CDR3 is TGTGCCAGTACCGTTGGGCCGACAGGGGGCAATCAGCCCCAGCATTTT.

The genes are TRBV7-9 and TRBJ2-7; D gene uncertain. Per germline, CDR1 SEHNR and CDR2 FQNEAQ (reference sequence). The CDR3 covers 12 residues. Trimming cost V 0 bases and J 4 bases, with 4 bases left between them. CDR3 in DNA: TGTGCCAGCAGCTTAGCTCAGTACGAGCAGTACTTC. Translated: CASSLAQYEQYF.

The rearrangement links TRBV27 to TRBJ1-6; possibly TRBD1 for D (6 bases). Germline V lookup: CDR1 MNHEY, CDR2 SMNVEV (reference sequence). V shed 5 bases and J shed 16 bases, with 21 bases lying between them. The CDR3 runs 14 residues. The CDR3 sequence: CASSPLGGLRHLHF. The CDR3 nucleotides are TGTGCCAGCAGTCCCCTAGGGGGGCTCCGGCATCTCCACTTT.

V gene TRBV9 combines with J gene TRBJ1-6; D ambiguous. The V and J ends lost 3 bases and 0 bases respectively, with 10 bases between them. Germline assignment: CDR1 SGDLS and CDR2 YYNGEE. The CDR3 is 16 amino acids. The DNA of the CDR3 is TGTGCCAGCAGCGCTCAGGAGAGCTCCTATAATTCACCCCTCCACTTT. Translating gives CASSAQESSYNSPLHF.

This sequence joins TRBV5-8 and TRBJ1-3, with D possibly matching TRBD1 (6 bases). CDR3 length equals 17 residues. CDR1 SGHTS and CDR2 YDEGEE come from the germline V gene. V lost 0 bases to trimming and J lost 0 bases, with 13 bases between them. CDR3 in amino acids: CASSLAFVGGSGNTIYF. The CDR3 DNA sequence: TGTGCCAGCAGCTTGGCCTTTGTAGGGGGCTCTGGAAACACCATATATTTT.

This rearrangement joins TRBV15 to TRBJ1-1; D gene ambiguous. Germline V CDR1 and CDR2: LNHNV, YYDKDF (reference sequence). Trimming shortened V by 1 base and J by 7 bases, and 13 bases separated the two germline ends. This CDR3 comprises 14 residues. Here the CDR3 reads CATSRGASGHEAFF. The DNA of the CDR3 is TGTGCCACCAGCAGAGGGGCCAGCGGCCATGAAGCTTTCTTT.

As to this clone: A read error may produce the germline difference seen at one junction end. The chain carries TRBV18 and TRBJ1-2, with 10 bases matching TRBD1. This CDR3 has 16 residues. Germline V gives CDR1 KGHSH, CDR2 LQKENI. CDR3 DNA sequence: TGTGCCAGCACACCTGATCAGGGACAGGGGAGCTATGGCTACACCTTC. Its translation: CASTPDQGQGSYGYTF.

This clone was detected only a few times. The V and J genes are TRBV6-1 and TRBJ1-5; perhaps TRBD1 as D (5 bases). The ends were cut back, 8 bases at V and 4 bases at J, with 9 bases in the middle. This CDR3 contains 12 residues. Germline V gene lookup returns CDR1 MNHNS and CDR2 SASEGT. The CDR3 region is CASGGWNQPQHF. The CDR3 DNA sequence: TGTGCCAGCGGGGGGTGGAATCAGCCCCAGCATTTT.

The chain is built from TRBV30 and TRBJ2-3; the match to TRBD2 covers 8 bases. CDR3 length: 14 residues. Germline CDR1 and CDR2: GTSNPN and SVGIG (reference sequence). J was trimmed by 3 bases and V by 5 bases; bases with no gene match: 7. CDR3 nucleotide sequence: TGTGCCTGGTCCCCAGCGGGGGTTACAGATACGCAGTATTTT. Protein product: CAWSPAGVTDTQYF.

This clone was recorded once. This chain uses TRBV4-1 with TRBJ1-4, with no clear D. Trimming removed 0 bases at V and 0 bases at J, with 11 bases between. The length of the CDR3 is 17 residues. Germline V gene lookup returns CDR1 MGHRA and CDR2 YSYEKL. As DNA, the CDR3 is TGCGCCAGCAGCCAAGAACGAGGGTGGGCAACTAATGAAAAACTGTTTTTT. Protein product: CASSQERGWATNEKLFF.

This chain joins TRBV6-5 and TRBJ2-2; D is unresolved. Germline V CDR1 and CDR2: MNHEY, SVGAGI. V dropped 0 bases and J dropped 4 bases, with 3 bases sitting between them. The CDR3 sequence is 13 residues long. The CDR3 DNA is TGTGCCAGCAGTTACTCGATCACCGGGGAGCTGTTTTTT. The encoded protein is CASSYSITGELFF.

The V and J genes are TRBV11-2 and TRBJ1-2; 9 nucleotides line up with TRBD1. The CDR3 extends over 17 amino acids. Germline CDR1 reads SGHAT; CDR2 reads FQNNGV. Trimming took 5 bases from V and 4 from J; bases not matched to a gene: 14. Written as DNA, the CDR3 is TGTGCCAGCAGCCCCCTTCGACGCGGACAGGGGAGCTATGGCTACACCTTC. Protein: CASSPLRRGQGSYGYTF.

The chain combines TRBV18 with TRBJ2-7; 9 bases map to TRBD1. Germline CDR1 and CDR2: KGHSH and LQKENI. This CDR3 contains 15 residues. After removal of 4 bases from V and 3 bases from J, the junction contained 7 bases not matched to a gene. The CDR3 spells CASSRDREKGYEQYF. The CDR3 DNA sequence: TGTGCCAGCTCACGGGACAGGGAAAAGGGCTACGAGCAGTACTTC.

The chain combines TRBV30 with TRBJ2-3, with 12 nucleotides matching TRBD2. The CDR3 length is 15 residues. Germline trimming cut 3 bases from V and 3 bases from J; bases unmatched to any gene: 4. Looked up from germline, CDR1 is GTSNPN and CDR2 is SVGIG (reference sequence). Here the CDR3 DNA reads TGTGCCTGGAGCGGACTAGCGGGGCTTACAGATACGCAGTATTTT. Its translation: CAWSGLAGLTDTQYF.

The chain carries TRBV29-1 and TRBJ1-1; D is perhaps TRBD1 (5 bases). V lost 4 bases, J lost 5 bases, and 8 bases lay in between. The CDR3 spans 11 residues. In germline, CDR1 is SQVTM, CDR2 ANQGSEA. The CDR3 nucleotides are TGCAGCGTTGGGCGACAGACTGAAGCTTTCTTT. Translating gives CSVGRQTEAFF.

The chain links TRBV19 to TRBJ2-2, with 13 bases aligning to TRBD2. Losses at the gene ends were 5 bases for V and 5 bases for J; bases not matched to a gene: 5. Germline values: CDR1 LNHDA, CDR2 SQIVND (reference sequence). This CDR3 spans 16 amino acids. CDR3 sequence (DNA): TGTGCCAGTAGTCGTCCACTAGCGGGGGGGACCGGGGAGCTGTTTTTT. It yields the protein CASSRPLAGGTGELFF. Using reference TRBV19 and TRBJ2-2 for the parts outside the CDR3, the full variable domain is DGGITQSPKYLFRKEGQNVTLSCEQNLNHDAMYWYRQDPGQGLRLIYYSQIVNDFQKGDIAEGYSVSREKKESFPLTVTSAQKNPTAFYLCASSRPLAGGTGELFFGEGSRLTVL.

This chain uses TRBV30 with TRBJ2-7, with D perhaps matching TRBD1 (5 bases). V dropped 8 bases and J dropped 0 bases, with 17 bases sitting between them. Germline V gene sequence: CDR1 GTSNPN, CDR2 SVGIG (reference sequence). This CDR3 is built from 14 residues. The CDR3 loop reads CAGAPGESSYEQYF. For the CDR3, the DNA is TGTGCCGGGGCCCCCGGCGAGAGCTCCTACGAGCAGTACTTC.

This CDR3 is CASSLGSSLRETQYF. The DNA of the CDR3 is TGTGCCAGCAGCTTAGGCAGCTCTCTTCGGGAGACCCAGTACTTC. V is TRBV7-6 and J is TRBJ2-5; unclear D gene. The CDR3 totals 15 residues. V lost 1 base, J lost 5 bases, and 14 bases lay in between. Germline V gene data show CDR1 as SGHVS and CDR2 as FNYEAQ.

V gene TRBV27 combines with J gene TRBJ1-6; no clear D gene. Trimming removed 6 bases at V and 7 bases at J, with 10 bases between. The germline CDR1 and CDR2 sequences are MNHEY and SMNVEV (reference sequence). This CDR3 comprises 13 residues. As DNA, the CDR3 is TGTGCCAGCAGCTTGGCAGTAAATTCACCCCTCCACTTT. The encoded protein is CASSLAVNSPLHF.

The V call is TRBV2, the J call TRBJ1-5; no reliable D call. This CDR3 is built from 13 residues. Germline values: CDR1 SNHLY, CDR2 FYNNEI. V gave up 7 bases and J gave up 0 bases, with 7 bases separating them. CDR3 in amino acids: CASMSNSNQPQHF. The CDR3 bases are TGTGCCAGCATGTCCAATAGCAATCAGCCCCAGCATTTT.

The gene calls are TRBV13 and TRBJ1-3; D not resolved. The germline V gene has CDR1 PRHDT and CDR2 FYEKMQ (reference sequence). CDR3 length: 14 residues. V lost 5 bases, J lost 4 bases, and 12 bases lay in between. CDR3 DNA: TGTGCCAGCAGCCTCGGAAGGGCAGGAAACACCATATATTTT. Translated, it gives CASSLGRAGNTIYF. The full variable domain, rest sourced from reference TRBV13 and TRBJ1-3, is AAGVIQSPRHLIKEKRETATLKCYPIPRHDTVYWYQQGPGQDPQFLISFYEKMQSDKGSIPDRFSAQQFSDYHSELNMSSLELGDSALYFCASSLGRAGNTIYFGEGSWLTVV.

The chain couples TRBV5-4 to TRBJ2-7; 8 bases are a match to TRBD1. Losses at the gene ends were 4 bases for V and 3 bases for J; bases not matched to a gene: 9. Germline CDR1 reads SGHNT; CDR2 reads YYREEE (reference sequence). CDR3 length: 15 residues. CDR3 DNA sequence: TGTGCCAGCAGCAAGGGGGGACAGGACAACTACGAGCAGTACTTC. It codes for CASSKGGQDNYEQYF.

The rearrangement joins TRBV5-4 to TRBJ2-4; no clear D. Trimming took off 4 bases at V and 0 bases at J, with 8 bases between the two ends. The CDR3 spans 14 residues. From germline, CDR1 is SGHNT and CDR2 YYREEE (reference sequence). This CDR3 reads CASSEQRAKNIQYF. In nucleotides, the CDR3 is TGTGCCAGCAGCGAACAACGAGCCAAAAACATTCAGTACTTC.

The chain is built from TRBV6-1 and TRBJ2-4, with TRBD1 identical over 9 bases. J gave up 9 bases and V 6 bases, and 9 bases lay outside the gene matches. CDR3 length: 14 amino acids. CDR1 is MNHNS and CDR2 is SASEGT in the germline V gene. CDR3 sequence: CASRVRGQGSIQYF. CDR3 nucleotides: TGTGCCAGCAGGGTAAGGGGACAGGGTAGCATTCAGTACTTC.

The chain recombines TRBV5-6 with TRBJ1-6, with 7 bases aligning to TRBD1. After removal of 2 bases from V and 4 bases from J, the junction contained 3 bases not matched to a gene. Germline CDR1 and CDR2: SGHDT and YYEEEE. This CDR3 spans 15 amino acids. CDR3 residues: CASSFRGQYNSPLHF. The DNA of the CDR3 is TGTGCCAGCAGCTTCAGGGGACAGTATAATTCACCCCTCCACTTT.

This chain connects TRBV5-1 to TRBJ2-1; 8 bases agree with TRBD2. The CDR3 has 15 residues. J was trimmed by 6 bases and V by 4 bases; bases with no gene match: 9. Germline V gene sequence: CDR1 SGHRS, CDR2 YFSETQ. CDR3 sequence: CASSDPSRGGNEQFF. The DNA of the CDR3 is TGCGCCAGCAGCGACCCGAGCCGGGGGGGCAATGAGCAGTTCTTC.

The gene calls are TRBV2 and TRBJ1-6; maybe TRBD1 (6 bases). Germline CDR1 and CDR2: SNHLY and FYNNEI. The ends were cut back, 1 base at V and 10 bases at J, with 14 bases in the middle. There are 15 residues in the CDR3. This CDR3 reads CASSEGLGGYSPLHF. The CDR3 coding sequence is TGTGCCAGCAGTGAAGGGTTAGGGGGATACTCACCCCTCCACTTT.

J is TRBJ1-5 and V is TRBV9, with TRBD1 as a possible D gene (6 bases). Trimming shortened V by 0 bases and J by 4 bases, and 11 bases separated the two germline ends. The germline V gene encodes CDR1 SGDLS and CDR2 YYNGEE. This CDR3 contains 15 residues. CDR3 nucleotide sequence: TGTGCCAGCAGCGTAGATGGGGGCACTAATCAGCCCCAGCATTTT. Translated: CASSVDGGTNQPQHF.

The chain combines TRBV6-6 with TRBJ2-3; TRBD1 might be the D (6 bases). Germline loops: CDR1 MNHNY, CDR2 SVGAGI (reference sequence). Trimming took off 0 bases at V and 1 base at J, with 8 bases between the two ends. This CDR3 region has 15 residues. This CDR3 reads CASSYSYRGTDTQYF. The CDR3 nucleotides are TGTGCCAGCAGTTACTCTTACAGGGGCACAGATACGCAGTATTTT.

The chain recombines TRBV7-9 with TRBJ1-1, with TRBD1 identical over 9 bases. The CDR3 totals 14 residues. The junction had 7 bases not matched to a gene; V was cut back by 3 bases and J by 8 bases. CDR1 and CDR2 (germline): SEHNR, FQNEAQ (reference sequence). The CDR3 DNA reads TGTGCCAGCAGCTTGGGACAGGGCGTACAAGAAGCTTTCTTT. This translates into CASSLGQGVQEAFF.